The next 19 T cell receptor beta chains were all read from a single sample in a study of blood T cell repertoires in COVID-19. TCRdb's copy holds only in-frame clones and misses some; the assay was immunoSEQ multiplex PCR. This table has roughly 78,000 clones, 85% to 90% appearing once. Sequenced input: peripheral blood. Receptors were obtained from a man aged 55 to 70 with acute or convalescent COVID-19.

The CDR3: CASSQDWRGQETQYF. CDR3 DNA sequence: TGTGCCAGCAGCCAAGACTGGCGGGGACAAGAGACCCAGTACTTC. The V call is TRBV3-1 (or the pseudogene TRBV3-2), the J call TRBJ2-5; D might be TRBD2 (6 bases). CDR3 size: 15 residues. Germline V gene data show CDR1 as LGHDT and CDR2 as YNNKEL (reference sequence). V gave up 0 bases and J gave up 2 bases, with 10 bases separating them.

The chain joins TRBV11-2 to TRBJ2-1; 9 nucleotides agree with TRBD2. CDR1 is SGHAT and CDR2 is FQNNGV in the germline V gene. V was pared by 5 bases and J by 7 bases, with 12 bases of the junction left unmatched. This CDR3 has 16 residues. The CDR3 sequence is CASSKARGGTWNEQFF. The CDR3 DNA is TGTGCCAGCAGCAAGGCGCGGGGGGGCACCTGGAATGAGCAGTTCTTC. Complete variable domain (other parts from reference TRBV11-2 and TRBJ2-1): EAGVAQSPRYKIIEKRQSVAFWCNPISGHATLYWYQQILGQGPKLLIQFQNNGVVDDSQLPKDRFSAERLKGVDSTLKIQPAKLEDSAVYLCASSKARGGTWNEQFFGPGTRLTVL.

This chain links TRBV11-1 with TRBJ2-1; TRBD1 is a possible D gene (7 bases). CDR1 is SGHAT and CDR2 is FQDESV in the germline V gene (reference sequence). The CDR3 is 16 amino acids. V lost 8 bases, J lost 0 bases, and 17 bases lay in between. The CDR3 is CASPMEGQSSYNEQFF. CDR3 sequence (DNA): TGTGCCAGCCCAATGGAGGGACAGAGCTCCTACAATGAGCAGTTCTTC. The full variable domain, in which reference TRBV11-1 and TRBJ2-1 provide the parts outside the CDR3, is EAEVAQSPRYKITEKSQAVAFWCDPISGHATLYWYRQILGQGPELLVQFQDESVVDDSQLPKDRFSAERLKGVDSTLKIQPAELGDSAMYLCASPMEGQSSYNEQFFGPGTRLTVL.

The chain joins TRBV6-6 to TRBJ2-1, with 8 bases matching TRBD2. Germline assignment: CDR1 MNHNY and CDR2 SVGAGI (reference sequence). The CDR3 totals 15 residues. V trimming: 6 bases; J trimming: 0 bases; junction bases outside the gene matches: 4. CDR3 nucleotides: TGTGCCAGCAGGGTAGCGGGAAGCTCCTACAATGAGCAGTTCTTC. Translation: CASRVAGSSYNEQFF.

This clone was detected once. The chain links TRBV10-1 to TRBJ2-5; TRBD2 matches at 11 bases. Germline V gene data show CDR1 as WNHNN and CDR2 as SYGVQD (reference sequence). The CDR3 length is 15 residues. V trimming: 2 bases; J trimming: 2 bases; junction bases outside the gene matches: 1. This CDR3 reads CASSELAGGQETQYF. The CDR3 DNA sequence: TGCGCCAGCAGTGAGCTAGCGGGAGGACAAGAGACCCAGTACTTC.

The genes are TRBV7-9 and TRBJ2-3; D is unclear. Germline assignment: CDR1 SEHNR and CDR2 FQNEAQ (reference sequence). The V end was cut by 3 bases, the J end by 6 bases, with 10 bases between. There are 13 residues in the CDR3. The CDR3 nucleotides are TGTGCCAGCAGCTTCAGGCCTTTTGATACGCAGTATTTT. Its translation is CASSFRPFDTQYF.

The chain joins TRBV7-3 to TRBJ2-7, with 11 bases matching TRBD2. V dropped 5 bases and J dropped 6; count of bases not matched to a gene: 15. Per germline, CDR1 SGHTA and CDR2 FQGTGA. CDR3 length: 17 residues. The CDR3 coding sequence is TGTGCCAGCAGCCCTAGCGGGGGGTTCGGCTTTAATATCGAGCAGTACTTC. It is translated as CASSPSGGFGFNIEQYF. The variable domain in full, with the rest retrieved from reference TRBV7-3 and TRBJ2-7, is GAGVSQTPSNKVTEKGKYVELRCDPISGHTALYWYRQSLGQGPEFLIYFQGTGAADDSGLPNDRFFAVRPEGSVSTLKIQRTERGDSAVYLCASSPSGGFGFNIEQYFGPGTRLTVT.

V is TRBV29-1 and J is TRBJ1-2; D remains ambiguous. CDR3 length equals 15 residues. V lost 8 bases, J lost 2 bases, and 21 bases lay in between. CDR1 is SQVTM and CDR2 is ANQGSEA in the germline V gene. The CDR3 spells CSTLLPGRPNYGYTF. The CDR3 DNA sequence: TGCAGCACCCTGCTTCCGGGTCGTCCGAACTATGGCTACACCTTC.

The CDR3 is CASSFERDGYTF. In DNA form, the CDR3 reads TGCGCCAGCAGCTTTGAACGAGATGGCTACACCTTC. This chain connects TRBV5-1 to TRBJ1-2; no reliable D call. Trimming cost V 2 bases and J 6 bases, with 8 bases left between them. Germline V gene data show CDR1 as SGHRS and CDR2 as YFSETQ. This CDR3 has 12 residues.

The rearrangement links TRBV5-4 to TRBJ2-2; perhaps TRBD2 as D (7 bases). The CDR3 spans 14 residues. The V end lost 4 bases, the J end lost 6 bases, and 13 bases lay between the germline ends. Per germline, CDR1 SGHNT and CDR2 YYREEE (reference sequence). This chain's CDR3 is CASSVRGGAGELFF. The CDR3 DNA follows: TGTGCCAGCAGCGTCCGAGGGGGGGCCGGGGAGCTGTTTTTT.

The chain combines TRBV6-1 with TRBJ1-5; 9 bases agree with TRBD1. The V and J ends lost 3 bases and 5 bases, in that order; junction bases with no gene match: 5. Germline V gene lookup returns CDR1 MNHNS and CDR2 SASEGT. This CDR3 is 15 amino acids long. The CDR3 is CASSEDRGGYQPQHF. Written as DNA, the CDR3 is TGTGCCAGCAGTGAGGACAGGGGAGGTTATCAGCCCCAGCATTTT.

The J gene is TRBJ2-5, the V gene TRBV7-2; 10 bases line up with TRBD1. CDR1 SGHTA and CDR2 FQGNSA come from the germline V gene. The CDR3 consists of 15 residues. V lost 5 bases and J lost 5; bases outside the gene matches: 8. CDR3 in amino acids: CASSRPGTGAETQYF. The DNA for the CDR3 is TGTGCCAGCAGCCGCCCCGGGACAGGGGCGGAGACCCAGTACTTC.

The CDR3 spells CATSAGQGGNQPQHF. Written as DNA, the CDR3 is TGTGCCACCAGTGCAGGGCAGGGGGGCAATCAGCCCCAGCATTTT. J is TRBJ1-5 and V is TRBV24-1; TRBD1 matches at 7 bases. Germline V gene data show CDR1 as KGHDR and CDR2 as SFDVKD. The CDR3 totals 15 residues. The junction had 5 bases not matched to a gene; V was cut back by 5 bases and J by 2 bases.

The chain employs TRBV6-5 and TRBJ1-1, with a weak D call TRBD1 (6 bases). Trimming stripped 0 bases from V and 4 bases from J, with 12 bases between. Per the germline V gene, CDR1 is MNHEY and CDR2 is SVGAGI. CDR3 length: 15 residues. CDR3 sequence (DNA): TGTGCCAGCAGTTACTCTTGGGGGCTTGGCACTGAAGCTTTCTTT. Translated: CASSYSWGLGTEAFF.

The chain has TRBV5-6 and TRBJ1-6; TRBD1 agrees at 7 bases. V lost 0 bases, J lost 9 bases, and 6 bases stayed unmatched. CDR1 is SGHDT, CDR2 YYEEEE, per germline. This CDR3 has 15 residues. Written as DNA, the CDR3 is TGTGCCAGCAGCTTGGCTGGACAGGTTGTTTCACCCCTCCACTTT. Its protein product is CASSLAGQVVSPLHF.

The V gene is TRBV7-8, the J gene TRBJ2-3, with 9 bases identical to TRBD2. V shed 6 bases and J 3 bases; nucleotides not matched to a gene: 4. From germline, CDR1 is SGHVS and CDR2 FQNEAQ. The CDR3 contains 14 residues. The CDR3 loop is CASRISGRTDTQYF. In nucleotides, the CDR3 is TGTGCCAGCAGAATTAGCGGGAGAACAGATACGCAGTATTTT. The full variable domain, in which reference TRBV7-8 and TRBJ2-3 provide the parts outside the CDR3, is GAGVSQSPRYKVAKRGQDVALRCDPISGHVSLFWYQQALGQGPEFLTYFQNEAQLDKSGLPSDRFFAERPEGSVSTLKIQRTQQEDSAVYLCASRISGRTDTQYFGPGTRLTVL.

In its sample, this clone was seen once. The CDR3 sequence is CASQEDTEAFF. CDR3 in DNA: TGTGCCAGCCAGGAGGACACTGAAGCTTTCTTT. The rearrangement joins TRBV6-5 to TRBJ1-1; no definite D call. CDR1 is MNHEY, CDR2 SVGAGI, per germline. Deletions cut 8 bases from V and 3 bases from J, with 7 bases between. The CDR3 is 11 amino acids.

This chain joins TRBV7-3 and TRBJ2-3; TRBD1 might be the D (6 bases). V dropped 5 bases and J dropped 0 bases, with 9 bases sitting between them. CDR1 is SGHTA and CDR2 is FQGTGA in the germline V gene. This CDR3 is 14 amino acids long. CDR3 sequence: CASSHGQSTDTQYF. Written as DNA, the CDR3 is TGTGCCAGCAGCCACGGACAGAGCACAGATACGCAGTATTTT.

The chain combines TRBV6-5 with TRBJ1-3, with 8 bases matching TRBD1. The CDR3 covers 14 residues. Germline V gene sequence: CDR1 MNHEY, CDR2 SVGAGI. J was trimmed by 2 bases and V by 8 bases; bases with no gene match: 5. CDR3 protein: CASGYRGTGNTIYF. The CDR3 nucleotides read TGTGCCAGCGGCTACAGGGGGACTGGAAACACCATATATTTT.